This TCR beta chain is from a study of cytomegalovirus exposure and HLA in healthy donors. General study findings and limits: It was taken for granted in presence/absence analyses that sequencing depth across donors was roughly uniform. CMV serostatus was the only recorded immune exposure for donors.

PCR was performed using 60 Vbeta and 13 Jbeta primers. Profiled with immunoSEQ multiplex PCR; TCRdb holds only in-frame clones, not every one. This sample has about 170,000 clones, with 70% to 80% found just once. Germline V gene lookup returns CDR1 MDHEN and CDR2 SYDVKM. J was trimmed by 5 bases and V by 4 bases; bases with no gene match: 16. The CDR3 extends over 17 amino acids. Concerning this clone itself: Its antigen is still unknown.

The chain employs TRBV28 and TRBJ1-1; TRBD1 matches 7 bases. Material for sequencing was PBMCs. The TCR originated in a woman between 25 and 40 years old in good health and CMV-seropositive. CDR3 in DNA: TGTGCCAGCAGTTCTCTGGTGGTTGGACAGGCGTCAACTGAAGCTTTCTTT. Amino acids: CASSSLVVGQASTEAFF.